This T cell receptor beta chain was obtained from a study of patients and donors after allogeneic stem cell transplantation. TCRdb fed the RT-PCR reads into MiXCR, producing one record per CDR3 protein. Altogether about 150,000 distinct CDR3 sequences are present, 30% to 45% being singletons, with the ten largest covering approximately 50%. In germline, CDR1 is LNHNV, CDR2 YYDKDF (reference sequence). The CDR3 contains 19 residues. As regards this clonotype: At one boundary the junction diverges from the germline segment, which might be a read error.

This TCR derives from a human donor who was either an allogeneic HSCT recipient or a stem cell or donor lymphocyte infusion donor (not recorded which). It is not recorded whose cells these are; they may come from a transplant donor. The sequenced sample consisted of blood, either unsorted or a sorted T cell fraction (not recorded which). The rearrangement links TRBV15 to TRBJ2-3, with D possibly called TRBD1 or TRBD2 (5 bases each). In DNA form, the CDR3 reads TGTGCCATCAGCGTATCAACAGTTGGAGGACAAACTAGCACAGATACGCAGTATTTT. Protein: CAISVSTVGGQTSTDTQYF. Full variable domain (remainder filled in from reference TRBV15 and TRBJ2-3): DAMVIQNPRYQVTQFGKPVTLSCSQTLNHNVMYWYQQKSSQAPKLLFHYYDKDFNNEADTPDNFQSRRPNTSFCFLDIRSPGLGDTAMYLCAISVSTVGGQTSTDTQYFGPGTRLTVL.